Listed below are T cell receptor beta chains from one sample, sequenced in a study of early T cells in non-severe SARS-CoV-2 infection. MiXCR was run by TCRdb on the 5' RACE reads, yielding one entry per CDR3 protein. The repertoire holds approximately 66,000 distinct CDR3 sequences, 12% seen once, with 0.95% to 1.5% in the top ten. Sequencing used whole blood, obtained at baseline. These receptors came from an adult who was a healthcare worker with PCR-confirmed SARS-CoV-2 infection or an uninfected control (not recorded which). The donor label of this sample is uncertain. CDR3s include the opening cysteine and the closing phenylalanine or tryptophan. A D gene is named only where the DNA matches it firmly. The size field is filled for only some rows; it gives once, few, many or a size class.

TRBJ2-2 few TRBV3-1 TRBD1 TGTGCCAGCAGCCCACAGGGGGTTTTGCCCGGGGAGCTGTTTTTT CASSPQGVLPGELFF
TRBJ1-3 . TRBV12-3/TRBV12-4 . TGTGCCACAAAAGGGACCTTCGGGAACACCATATATTTT CATKGTFGNTIYF
TRBJ2-2 . TRBV6-5 TRBD2 TGTGCCAGCAGACCGGGGGTAGCGGGGGCGAACACCGGGGAGCTGTTTTTT CASRPGVAGANTGELFF
TRBJ2-1 many TRBV21-1 . TGTGCCAGCAGAGGACAGGGGTCCTACAATGAGCAGTTCTTC CASRGQGSYNEQFF
TRBJ2-3 . TRBV3-1 . TGTGCCAGCAGCCAAGGACCACGCACAGATACGCAGTATTTT CASSQGPRTDTQYF
TRBJ2-3 many TRBV11-1 TRBD1 TGTGCCAGCAGCTTAGAGCGAGACAGGGCCACAGATACGCAGTATTTT CASSLERDRATDTQYF
TRBJ1-4 few TRBV18 TRBD1 TGTGCCAGCAACCGGGACAGGGGGCGTGAAAAACTGTTTTTT CASNRDRGREKLFF
TRBJ2-3 few TRBV5-1 . TGCGCCAGCAGCGGAACAGACTTCGCAGATACGCAGTATTTT CASSGTDFADTQYF
TRBJ1-6 . TRBV20-1 TRBD1 TGCAGTGCTAGAGATTCCACGAAACAGGGGTTTAATTCACCCCTCCACTTT CSARDSTKQGFNSPLHF
TRBJ2-5 . TRBV7-2 . TGTGCCAGCAGCTCCCATTGGGGCCAAGAGACCCAGTACTTC CASSSHWGQETQYF
TRBJ2-2 . TRBV11-2 . TGTGCCAGCAGCTTAGACAGACTCCCCGGGGAGCTGTTTTTT CASSLDRLPGELFF
TRBJ1-5 . TRBV20-1 TRBD1 TGCAGTGCTAGAGTACAGGGGATGACCAGCAATCAGCCCCAGCATTTT CSARVQGMTSNQPQHF
TRBJ1-1 many TRBV5-1 TRBD1 TGCGCCAGCAGCTTGGTGGGGACAGGGATTATGAACACTGAAGCTTTCTTT CASSLVGTGIMNTEAFF
TRBJ1-3 . TRBV2 TRBD1 TGTGCCAGTACTAGGGGGCCTGGAAACACCATATATTTT CASTRGPGNTIYF
TRBJ1-1 few TRBV12-3/TRBV12-4 TRBD1 TGTGCCAGCACCTCACCGGGACAGCCTAACACTGAAGCTTTCTTT CASTSPGQPNTEAFF
TRBJ1-6 . TRBV20-1 . TGCAGTGCTAGGGACACTTATAATTCACCCCTCCACTTT CSARDTYNSPLHF
TRBJ2-3 once TRBV7-2 TRBD1 TGTGCCAGCAGCTTAGTTCGTCGGGGATCAGGGGGCGACACAGATACGCAGTATTTT CASSLVRRGSGGDTDTQYF
TRBJ1-6 . TRBV2 TRBD1 TGTGCCAGCAGTGCCGAGACAGGGAATAATTCACCCCTCCACTTT CASSAETGNNSPLHF
TRBJ1-6 many TRBV18 TRBD1 TGTGCCAGCTCACCATCGACAGGGATCGGTTCACCCCTCCACTTT CASSPSTGIGSPLHF
TRBJ2-5 . TRBV20-1 TRBD2 TGCAGTGCTAGAGGAGCGGGGGGCCAACAAGAGACCCAGTACTTC CSARGAGGQQETQYF
TRBJ2-5 . TRBV2 . TGTGCCAGCAGGGACCCAGAGACCCAGTACTTC CASRDPETQYF
TRBJ1-1 . TRBV2 . TGTGCCGAAGCCCGGGCCGAGATCACTGAAGCTTTCTTT CAEARAEITEAFF
TRBJ2-5 few TRBV7-9 . TGTGCCAGCAGCTTAAATTTGTTGGAGACCCAGTACTTC CASSLNLLETQYF
TRBJ2-3 few TRBV12-5 TRBD1 TGTGCTAGTGGTTTGGGCAACAGGGGGCTCGCAGATACGCAGTATTTT CASGLGNRGLADTQYF
TRBJ1-1 many TRBV27 . TGTGCCAGCAGTTTATCCAGGGACACTGAAGCTTTCTTT CASSLSRDTEAFF
TRBJ2-2 few TRBV14 . TGTGCCAGCAGCCAAGTTGGAGGGTTGGACACCGGGGAGCTGTTTTTT CASSQVGGLDTGELFF
TRBJ1-1 few TRBV11-2 . TGTGCCAGCGCCGAACTGTTAGGACTAACTGAAGCTTTCTTT CASAELLGLTEAFF
TRBJ1-4 few TRBV3-1 . TGTGCCAGCAGCCAAGATCCGGGGGGCTCTAGGAGAACTAATGAAAAACTGTTTTTT CASSQDPGGSRRTNEKLFF
TRBJ2-1 few TRBV5-6 . TGTGCCAGCAGCTTTTATTCTCGACTAGGATCCTACAATGAGCAGTTCTTC CASSFYSRLGSYNEQFF
TRBJ1-2 few TRBV29-1 TRBD1 TGCAGCGTGCCCATCACGGACAGGGGATACTATGGCTACACCTTC CSVPITDRGYYGYTF
TRBJ2-5 many TRBV2 . TGTGCCAGCAGCCGGGGCCTAACGGGTCCAGAGACCCAGTACTTC CASSRGLTGPETQYF
TRBJ2-3 . TRBV30 . TGTGCCTGGAGACCCAATACTAGGGGGTCCTTAGATACGCAGTATTTT CAWRPNTRGSLDTQYF
TRBJ2-4 many TRBV10-1 TRBD2 TGCGCCAGCAGTGAAAGCGGGGGTGGTAACATTCAGTACTTC CASSESGGGNIQYF
TRBJ2-7 . TRBV25-1 TRBD1 TGTGCCAGCAGTGACGAGGGGACAGGGGGCCGAGAGCAGTACTTC CASSDEGTGGREQYF
TRBJ2-2 . TRBV12-3/TRBV12-4 TRBD2 TGTGCCAGCAGAACTGTCGGGAGGGAGAATGTCGGGGAGCTGTTTTTT CASRTVGRENVGELFF
TRBJ1-1 . TRBV5-1 TRBD1 TGCGCCAGCAGCTTGGACGGACAGGGGACCACTGAAGCTTTCTTT CASSLDGQGTTEAFF
TRBJ1-1 few TRBV19 TRBD1 TGTGCCAGTAGTATGCGGACAGGGGGCCACACTGAAGCTTTCTTT CASSMRTGGHTEAFF
TRBJ2-4 . TRBV19 TRBD1 TGTGCCAGTAGTCACGGGACAGGGAAAAACATTCAGTACTTC CASSHGTGKNIQYF
TRBJ2-5 many TRBV20-1 . TGCAGTGCTAGAGGGGTGGAACAAGAGACCCAGTACTTC CSARGVEQETQYF
TRBJ2-2 few TRBV4-1 TRBD2 TGCGCCAGCAGCCAGAGTCCACTAGCGGGGAACACCGGGGAGCTGTTTTTT CASSQSPLAGNTGELFF
TRBJ2-4 . TRBV12-3/TRBV12-4 . TGTGCCAGCAGTTTTTCCCAGGAAGCCAAAAACATTCAGTACTTC CASSFSQEAKNIQYF
TRBJ1-1 . TRBV7-3 . TGTGCCAGCAGCTTAAACAATCGAAACACTGAAGCTTTCTTT CASSLNNRNTEAFF
TRBJ1-5 many TRBV29-1 . TGCAGCGTTCGACAGACAACTAGCAATCAGCCCCAGCATTTT CSVRQTTSNQPQHF
TRBJ1-6 . TRBV6-2/TRBV6-3 . TGTGCCAGCACCAAAACCCGGACGGGAAATTCACCCCTCCACTTT CASTKTRTGNSPLHF
TRBJ1-5 few TRBV7-9 . TGTGCCAGCAGCTCGGGATGGGATCAGCCCCAGCATTTT CASSSGWDQPQHF
TRBJ2-3 few TRBV7-2 . TGTGCCAGCAGCTACTGGCCGCGGGGCACAGATACGCAGTATTTT CASSYWPRGTDTQYF
TRBJ2-1 . TRBV10-3 TRBD2 TGTGCCATCAGTGAGGGACTAGCGGGGGGGAATGAGCAGTTCTTC CAISEGLAGGNEQFF
TRBJ1-1 . TRBV7-9 . TGTGCCAGCGCCTGGGACCGGAGGACTGAAGCTTTCTTT CASAWDRRTEAFF
TRBJ2-3 few TRBV12-3/TRBV12-4 . . CASSTSGRGTDTQYF
TRBJ1-1 many TRBV5-1 TRBD1 TGCGCCAGCAGCTCAGGATACCGGGACAGTAGTGAAGCTTTCTTT CASSSGYRDSSEAFF
TRBJ2-3 . TRBV11-2 TRBD1 TGTGCCAGCAGCCGCTCGACAGGGCTCACAGATACGCAGTATTTT CASSRSTGLTDTQYF
TRBJ2-3 few TRBV7-9 TRBD1 TGTGCCAGCAGCTCACCCCGCCGACAGGGGACCCACAGTGCAGATACGCAGTATTTT CASSSPRRQGTHSADTQYF
TRBJ1-1 few TRBV5-1 . TGCGCCAGCAGCGACAATCCAGGGCAGCCGGGTGAAGCTTTCTTT CASSDNPGQPGEAFF
TRBJ1-2 . TRBV19 . TGTGCCAGTAACTCTGCCTCATATTTCAGGGGTAATGGCTACACCTTC CASNSASYFRGNGYTF
TRBJ1-3 many TRBV5-6 . TGTGCCAGCAGCTTGGAGGGCCAAGGAAACACCATATATTTT CASSLEGQGNTIYF
TRBJ1-1 few TRBV6-9 . TGTGCCAGCAGTTATTCGTTTTTGCTGGACACTGAAGCTTTCTTT CASSYSFLLDTEAFF